Listed below are T cell receptor beta chains from one sample, sequenced in a study of neurological immune-mediated disorders. TCRdb redid the calling of the 5' RACE reads with MiXCR, one entry per CDR3 protein. This sample has under 85,000 distinct CDR3 sequences, with roughly 5.6% found just once. The sequenced material came from PBMCs. These receptors came from a human donor with multiple sclerosis. The donor label of this sample is uncertain. CDR3s include the opening cysteine and the closing phenylalanine or tryptophan. Each record gives: D gene, V gene, clone size, J gene, CDR3 DNA, CDR3 protein. The D gene is left open where the match is weak. Clone size, where shown, is once, few, many, or a class for clones that have expanded.

>TRBD1|TRBV5-5|many|TRBJ1-2
TGTGCCAGCAGCACACAGGGGGCAGGTGGCTACACCTTC
CASSTQGAGGYTF
>NA|TRBV7-9|many|TRBJ2-7
TGTGCCAGCAGCCATAAGGGGACGGCCTACGAGCAGTACTTC
CASSHKGTAYEQYF
>NA|TRBV5-1|many|TRBJ1-3
TGCGCCAGCAGCTTGGCTGGCAGCTCTGGAAACACCATATATTTT
CASSLAGSSGNTIYF
>NA|TRBV20-1|many|TRBJ2-3
TGCAGTGCTCCACAGGGTGGAGCGACAGATACGCAGTATTTT
CSAPQGGATDTQYF
>NA|TRBV20-1|many|TRBJ2-2
TGCAGTCTTTATGGAAACACCGGGGAGCTGTTTTTT
CSLYGNTGELFF
>NA|TRBV20-1|many|TRBJ2-7
TGCAGTGCTAGAGAGACAGAGCGGGAGCAGTACTTC
CSARETEREQYF
>NA|TRBV5-1|many|TRBJ1-1
TGCGCCAGCAGCGATGGAGGGAACACTGAAGCTTTCTTT
CASSDGGNTEAFF
>NA|TRBV20-1|many|TRBJ2-2
TGCAGTGCTAGAGATAACCGCGGTGTGGCCGGGGAGCTGTTTTTT
CSARDNRGVAGELFF
>TRBD1|TRBV5-1|many|TRBJ2-7
TGCGCCAGCAGCTTGTGGGACAGGTACGAGCAGTACTTC
CASSLWDRYEQYF
>NA|TRBV7-9|many|TRBJ1-5
TGTGCCAGCAGTTTACAGGATAATCAGCCCCAGCATTTT
CASSLQDNQPQHF
>NA|TRBV20-1|many|TRBJ1-1
TGCAGTGCCGATACAGGGTGGGGCACTGAAGCTTTCTTT
CSADTGWGTEAFF
>NA|TRBV5-1|many|TRBJ1-2
TGCGCCAGCAGCTTTGGCACGGCAAATTATGGCTACACCTTC
CASSFGTANYGYTF
>TRBD2|TRBV20-1|many|TRBJ2-5
TGCAGTGCTAGAGTTACTAGCGGGGGGGCGGAGACCCAGTACTTC
CSARVTSGGAETQYF
>NA|TRBV28|many|TRBJ2-1
TGTGCCAGCAGTTTGGAGGGGGCTCGAACGTTCTTC
CASSLEGARTFF
>NA|TRBV6-6|many|TRBJ1-2
TGTGCCAGCAGTTATGGCCTCGGGGGGAACTATGGCTACACCTTC
CASSYGLGGNYGYTF
>TRBD2|TRBV4-1|many|TRBJ2-3
TGCGCCAGCAGCCAAGAAGCGGTCTGGCGGGGGGGCACAGATACGCAGTATTTT
CASSQEAVWRGGTDTQYF
>TRBD1|TRBV29-1|many|TRBJ2-1
TGCAGCGTTGACGTTCTGGTGGCCCGGGACAGGGGGCCGGGTGAGCAGTTCTTC
CSVDVLVARDRGPGEQFF
>NA|TRBV12-3/TRBV12-4|many|TRBJ1-1
TGTGCCAGCAACCGACAGGCTGCGGGAGCTTTCTTT
CASNRQAAGAFF
>NA|TRBV9|many|TRBJ2-3
TGTGCCAGCAGCCATCGGACTAGCACAGATACGCAGTATTTT
CASSHRTSTDTQYF
>NA|TRBV27|many|TRBJ1-1
TGTGCCAGCAGTCGGGAGGTGAACACTGAAGCTTTCTTT
CASSREVNTEAFF
>TRBD2|TRBV5-4|many|TRBJ2-1
TGTGCCAGCAGCTTGGCGGGTAGCGGGGGGCTGAATGAGCAGTTCTTC
CASSLAGSGGLNEQFF
>NA|TRBV5-1|few|TRBJ1-1
TGCGCCAGCAGCCCGGAGGAGAACACTGAAGCTTTCTTT
CASSPEENTEAFF
>NA|TRBV5-1|many|TRBJ1-2
TGCGCCAGCAGCAATGGGGTAGGGGGCTATGGCTACACCTTC
CASSNGVGGYGYTF
>NA|TRBV20-1|many|TRBJ2-7
TGCAGTGCTAGAGGTGGTCAGAAAGCCTACGAGCAGTACTTC
CSARGGQKAYEQYF
>TRBD1|TRBV3-1|many|TRBJ1-6
TGTGCCAGCAGCTACGGACAGGGGGATAATTCACCCCTCCACTTT
CASSYGQGDNSPLHF
>TRBD1|TRBV7-3|few|TRBJ2-1
TGTGCCAGCAGCATCGGACAGGGGAATGAGCAGTTCTTC
CASSIGQGNEQFF
>TRBD1|TRBV9|many|TRBJ1-2
TGTGCCAGCAGCGTGGGGGGACAGAACTATGGCTACACCTTC
CASSVGGQNYGYTF
>NA|TRBV5-1|many|TRBJ1-2
TGCGCCAGCAGCTTCTCGGGGCTCTATGGCTACACCTTC
CASSFSGLYGYTF
>TRBD2|TRBV4-1|NA|TRBJ2-3
TGCGCCAGCAGCCAATTGGGACTAGCGGAGAACACAGATACGCAGTATTTT
CASSQLGLAENTDTQYF
>NA|TRBV11-2|many|TRBJ2-3
TGTGCCAGCAGCCAGGGGAGAGATACGCAGTATTTT
CASSQGRDTQYF
>NA|TRBV2|many|TRBJ2-2
TGTGCCAGCGTAGATGCGAACACCGGGGAGCTGTTTTTT
CASVDANTGELFF
>TRBD1|TRBV24-1|many|TRBJ2-3
TGTGCCACGTCCGACAGGGCTCGGGATACGCAGTATTTT
CATSDRARDTQYF
>NA|TRBV5-1|many|TRBJ2-2
TGCGCCAGCAGCTTGGGGGACCTAAGCACCGGGGAGCTGTTTTTT
CASSLGDLSTGELFF
>NA|TRBV6-1|many|TRBJ1-2
TGTGCCAGCAGTGAAGCCTCAGCTAACTATGGCTACACCTTC
CASSEASANYGYTF
>NA|TRBV20-1|many|TRBJ2-2
TGCAGTGCTTCAGTCCAGGGGAAGACCGGGGAGCTGTTTTTT
CSASVQGKTGELFF
>NA|TRBV4-1|many|TRBJ2-1
TGCGCCAGCAGCCAAGCCTCCGAGGGGAATGAGCAGTTCTTC
CASSQASEGNEQFF
>TRBD1|TRBV27|NA|TRBJ1-2
TGTGCCAGCACACCGGGACAGAGCTATGGCTACACCTTC
CASTPGQSYGYTF
>NA|TRBV7-9|many|TRBJ1-4
TGTGCCAGCAGCTTACAGGATAGAGGAGGAAAACTGTTTTTT
CASSLQDRGGKLFF
>TRBD1|TRBV7-9|many|TRBJ2-7
TGTGCCAGCAGCTTGAACAGGGGCCTTCCCTACGAGCAGTACTTC
CASSLNRGLPYEQYF
>NA|TRBV5-1|NA|TRBJ1-5
TGCGCCAGCAGCCCGGACGGGAGCAATCAGCCCCAGCATTTT
CASSPDGSNQPQHF
>NA|TRBV7-2|many|TRBJ1-4
TGTGCCAGCAGCCCCCCCAGGGTTGGGACTGAAAAACTGTTTTTT
CASSPPRVGTEKLFF
>TRBD1|TRBV10-3|many|TRBJ1-5
TGTGCCACTGGGACAGGGGTTAATCAGCCCCAGCATTTT
CATGTGVNQPQHF
>NA|TRBV19|few|TRBJ1-1
TGTGCCAGTAGCCTGCCGGGGGAGGGCACTGAAGCTTTCTTT
CASSLPGEGTEAFF
>NA|TRBV7-8|many|TRBJ1-4
TGTGCCAGCAGCCCGAGGGAGTTCAATGAAAAACTGTTTTTT
CASSPREFNEKLFF
>NA|TRBV5-1|many|TRBJ2-3
TGCGCCAGCAGCTTGGCCGTGGGAGCCTTGACAGATACGCAGTATTTT
CASSLAVGALTDTQYF
>NA|TRBV5-1|many|TRBJ2-5
TGCGCCAGCAGCTTTTCTGAGACCCAGTACTTC
CASSFSETQYF
>TRBD2|TRBV5-6|many|TRBJ2-7
TGTGCCAGCAGTCCGGGGGGATACGAGCAGTACTTC
CASSPGGYEQYF
>TRBD1|TRBV20-1|many|TRBJ2-1
TGCAGTGCTAGAAGGACAGGGGTGACCTACAATGAGCAGTTCTTC
CSARRTGVTYNEQFF
>NA|TRBV3-1|many|TRBJ1-1
TGTGCCAGCAGCCAAGTATTCGTCACTGAAGCTTTCTTT
CASSQVFVTEAFF
>TRBD1|TRBV7-9|NA|TRBJ1-4
TGTGCCAGCGGCGTGAGACAGGGCAGCAATGAAAAACTGTTTTTT
CASGVRQGSNEKLFF
>NA|TRBV7-6|few|TRBJ2-7
TGTGCCAGCACCTCAATAAGTAACGAGCAGTACTTC
CASTSISNEQYF
>NA|TRBV20-1|many|TRBJ2-3
TGCAGTGCTAGAAAACAGAGGGATACGCAGTATTTT
CSARKQRDTQYF
>NA|TRBV12-3/TRBV12-4|few|TRBJ2-7
TGTGCCAGCAGTTTAGTTGGAAAATCGCACGAGCAGTACTTC
CASSLVGKSHEQYF
>NA|TRBV7-2|many|TRBJ1-1
TGTGCCAGCAGTTCGCCCGGACGGTTAAACACTGAAGCTTTCTTT
CASSSPGRLNTEAFF
>TRBD1|TRBV10-3|many|TRBJ1-1
TGTGCCATCAGGCGGACAGGAAGGAACACTGAAGCTTTCTTT
CAIRRTGRNTEAFF
>NA|TRBV4-1|many|TRBJ1-5
TGCGCCAGCAGCCAAGACGGGACTAATCAGCCCCAGCATTTT
CASSQDGTNQPQHF
>TRBD2|TRBV15|many|TRBJ2-3
TGTGCCACCAGCAGAGATGGCCTAGCGGGGGGGAGCGGAGATACGCAGTATTTT
CATSRDGLAGGSGDTQYF
>NA|TRBV20-1|many|TRBJ2-1
TGCAGTGGGTACAGGGTAAGGAACAATGAGCAGTTCTTC
CSGYRVRNNEQFF